The rows below give T cell receptor beta chains drawn from one sample of a study of blood T cell repertoires in COVID-19. Clones were read by immunoSEQ multiplex PCR, and TCRdb kept only the in-frame ones, dropping some. This sample carries about 370,000 clones, around 92% of them seen once, and the ten largest clones take around 3%. The sample was peripheral blood. These receptors were collected from a woman aged 25 to 39 with COVID-19, enrolled during active disease. The CDR3 runs from the conserved cysteine through the conserved F or W. A D gene is named only where the DNA matches it firmly. Only some rows state a clone size, as once, few, many or a class for expanded clones.

v_call	d_call	j_call	clone_size	cdr3_aa	cdr3_nt
TRBV27	NA	TRBJ1-4	few	CASSLRGPEKLFF	TGTGCCAGCAGTCTCAGGGGTCCTGAAAAACTGTTTTTT
TRBV2	NA	TRBJ2-5	NA	CASSIAETQYF	TGTGCCAGCAGTATAGCAGAGACCCAGTACTTC
TRBV6-2/TRBV6-3	NA	TRBJ1-6	NA	CASSLVRPPLHF	TGTGCCAGCAGTTTGGTCAGGCCGCCCCTCCACTTT
TRBV19	NA	TRBJ2-1	NA	CASKFSGTYNEQFF	TGTGCCAGTAAGTTTTCAGGGACCTACAATGAGCAGTTCTTC
TRBV27	TRBD2	TRBJ2-1	NA	CASSPGLAENTYNEQFF	TGTGCCAGCAGTCCCGGACTAGCGGAGAACACCTACAATGAGCAGTTCTTC
TRBV5-1	NA	TRBJ1-2	NA	CASSITGFYGYTF	TGCGCCAGCAGCATAACAGGGTTCTATGGCTACACCTTC
TRBV28	NA	TRBJ1-1	few	CASTGPNTEAFF	TGTGCCAGTACAGGGCCGAACACTGAAGCTTTCTTT
TRBV12-3/TRBV12-4	TRBD1	TRBJ1-1	NA	CASRQGANTEAFF	TGTGCCAGCAGACAGGGGGCGAACACTGAAGCTTTCTTT
TRBV6-2/TRBV6-3	NA	TRBJ1-6	NA	CASSRQLGDSPLHF	TGTGCCAGCAGTCGACAGCTGGGTGATTCACCCCTCCACTTT
TRBV5-1	NA	TRBJ2-2	NA	CASMLHGSTGELFF	TGCGCCAGCATGCTTCACGGGAGCACCGGGGAGCTGTTTTTT
TRBV24-1	NA	TRBJ2-3	NA	CATSDPWTGDTQYF	TGTGCCACCAGTGACCCCTGGACTGGGGATACGCAGTATTTT
TRBV7-2	NA	TRBJ1-2	NA	CASSLVASHGSGYTF	TGTGCCAGCAGCTTAGTTGCATCTCATGGCTCTGGCTACACCTTC
TRBV27	NA	TRBJ2-7	NA	CASSTPAEEQYF	TGTGCCAGCTCTACTCCGGCGGAGGAGCAGTACTTC
TRBV2	TRBD1	TRBJ1-2	NA	CASSEGTGAPYGYTF	TGTGCCAGCAGTGAAGGGACAGGGGCTCCCTATGGCTACACCTTC
TRBV28	NA	TRBJ1-5	NA	CASSLMGASNQPQHF	TGTGCCAGCAGCCTCATGGGGGCAAGCAATCAGCCCCAGCATTTT
TRBV10-3	NA	TRBJ1-3	NA	CAISDSARSGSGNTIYF	TGTGCCATCAGTGACTCAGCGAGGTCGGGCTCTGGAAACACCATATATTTT
TRBV24-1	NA	TRBJ2-3	NA	CATSDFDRTSRTDTQYF	TGTGCCACCAGTGATTTCGACCGTACCTCTAGGACAGATACGCAGTATTTT
TRBV7-6	NA	TRBJ1-6	NA	CASSLRTADNSPLHF	TGTGCCAGCAGCTTACGCACAGCCGATAATTCACCCCTCCACTTT
TRBV11-3	TRBD1	TRBJ2-1	NA	CASSLDKDRGPYNEQFF	TGTGCCAGCAGCTTAGATAAGGACAGGGGGCCCTACAATGAGCAGTTCTTC
TRBV6-2/TRBV6-3	NA	TRBJ1-5	NA	CASSTESDSNQPQHF	TGTGCCAGCAGTACCGAGAGTGATAGCAATCAGCCCCAGCATTTT
TRBV5-1	TRBD2	TRBJ2-1	once	CASSWDRAVTSGSSYNEQFF	TGCGCCAGCAGCTGGGACAGGGCGGTGACTAGCGGGAGCTCCTACAATGAGCAGTTCTTC
TRBV11-3	TRBD1	TRBJ2-5	few	CASSSRTGLISETQYF	TGTGCCAGCAGCTCTAGGACAGGGTTAATCTCCGAGACCCAGTACTTC
TRBV3-1/TRBV3-2	TRBD2	TRBJ2-7	NA	CASSRTSLPHEQYF	TGTGCCAGCAGCCGGACTAGTCTCCCCCACGAGCAGTACTTC
TRBV19	NA	TRBJ2-3	NA	CASTRGASDTQYF	TGTGCCAGTACCAGGGGGGCATCAGATACGCAGTATTTT
TRBV29-1	TRBD1	TRBJ1-5	NA	CSVVEQGASNQPQHF	TGCAGCGTCGTCGAACAGGGGGCAAGCAATCAGCCCCAGCATTTT
TRBV10-3	TRBD2	TRBJ2-1	NA	CAITDGGLAGGSSYNEQFF	TGTGCCATCACTGATGGGGGACTAGCGGGAGGGAGCTCCTACAATGAGCAGTTCTTC
TRBV4-3	NA	TRBJ2-3	NA	CASSQGDSSTTQYF	TGCGCCAGCAGCCAAGGGGACTCGAGTACAACGCAGTATTTT
TRBV4-3	NA	TRBJ2-3	NA	CASSQDGASTDTQYF	TGCGCCAGCAGCCAAGATGGGGCTAGCACAGATACGCAGTATTTT
TRBV2	NA	TRBJ1-4	NA	CASRGAGYAEKLFF	TGTGCCAGCCGTGGGGCGGGGTATGCTGAAAAACTGTTTTTT
TRBV4-1	NA	TRBJ1-2	NA	CASSQWGESYGYTF	TGCGCCAGCAGCCAATGGGGAGAAAGCTATGGCTACACCTTC
TRBV5-1	NA	TRBJ1-6	NA	CASSQGTDAYNSPLHF	TGCGCCAGCAGTCAGGGGACGGACGCCTATAATTCACCCCTCCACTTT
TRBV7-9	NA	TRBJ2-2	NA	CASSTRATKNTGELFF	TGTGCCAGCAGCACTAGAGCCACCAAGAACACCGGGGAGCTGTTTTTT
TRBV7-2	NA	TRBJ1-1	NA	CASAQWDTEAFF	TGTGCCAGCGCACAGTGGGACACTGAAGCTTTCTTT
TRBV5-4	TRBD2	TRBJ2-3	NA	CASSPGGGLDTDTQYF	TGTGCCAGCAGCCCCGGCGGGGGTCTAGATACAGATACGCAGTATTTT
TRBV5-1	TRBD1	TRBJ1-1	NA	CASSGGQGQAFF	TGCGCCAGCAGCGGGGGACAGGGCCAGGCTTTCTTT
TRBV4-1	TRBD1	TRBJ1-5	NA	CASSSTDREDQPQHF	TGCGCCAGCAGCTCCACCGACAGGGAGGATCAGCCCCAGCATTTT
TRBV11-3	NA	TRBJ2-6	NA	CASSPSSGANVLTF	TGTGCCAGCAGCCCTAGCTCTGGGGCCAACGTCCTGACTTTC
TRBV6-5	TRBD1	TRBJ1-3	NA	CATQPGQGAGNTIYF	TGTGCCACTCAACCGGGACAGGGGGCTGGAAACACCATATATTTT
TRBV28	NA	TRBJ2-2	NA	CASVPGTLNTGELFF	TGTGCCAGCGTCCCCGGGACACTTAACACCGGGGAGCTGTTTTTT
TRBV19	NA	TRBJ1-1	NA	CASSSVVATGNTEAFF	TGTGCCAGTAGTAGCGTTGTTGCGACAGGGAACACTGAAGCTTTCTTT
TRBV4-1	NA	TRBJ1-6	NA	CASSQDLLFVNSPLHF	TGCGCCAGCAGCCAAGATCTTCTCTTCGTGAATTCACCCCTCCACTTT
TRBV11-3	TRBD1	TRBJ2-3	NA	CASSFGQGLTDTQYF	TGTGCCAGCAGCTTCGGACAGGGCCTCACAGATACGCAGTATTTT
TRBV6-5	NA	TRBJ1-3	once	CASSYSPPGSRSVNF	TGTGCCAGCAGTTACTCGCCTCCAGGGTCACGGTCCGTTAATTTT
TRBV19	NA	TRBJ1-4	NA	CASSIGGRELFF	TGTGCCAGTAGTATTGGAGGGCGGGAACTGTTTTTT
TRBV19	NA	TRBJ1-1	few	CASSPGGWDGGRNTEAFF	TGTGCCAGTAGTCCGGGGGGGTGGGATGGTGGCCGGAACACTGAAGCTTTCTTT
TRBV27	NA	TRBJ2-2	few	CASSPSRNTGELFF	TGTGCCAGCAGCCCCTCCAGAAACACCGGGGAGCTGTTTTTT
TRBV2	TRBD2	TRBJ2-5	once	CASSFPIAGGIQETQYF	TGTGCCAGCAGTTTCCCAATAGCGGGGGGCATTCAGGAGACCCAGTACTTC
TRBV4-1	TRBD1	TRBJ1-1	once	CASSDTGGTEAFF	TGCGCCAGCAGCGACACAGGGGGCACTGAAGCTTTCTTT
TRBV5-4	NA	TRBJ2-7	NA	CASSFGPTAYEQYF	TGTGCCAGCAGCTTCGGTCCAACAGCCTACGAGCAGTACTTC
TRBV18	TRBD1	TRBJ2-2	NA	CASSPPGPTDRGQVGGELFF	TGTGCCAGCTCACCACCGGGGCCTACGGACAGGGGGCAAGTCGGCGGGGAGCTGTTTTTT
TRBV28	TRBD2	TRBJ2-7	NA	CASSLAGVPREQYF	TGTGCCAGCAGTTTGGCGGGGGTGCCCCGGGAGCAGTACTTC